What follows are 19 T cell receptor beta chains derived from one specimen sequenced in a study of blood T cells in healthy people across ages. A sample-barcoded 5' primer and a J-beta primer mix were used in a second PCR of roughly 7 to 12 cycles. MiXCR was run by TCRdb on the 5' RACE reads, yielding one entry per CDR3 protein. The sample lists fewer than 900,000 distinct CDR3 sequences, around 34% occurring once. Sequencing was carried out using blood. These receptors were obtained from a man between 18 and 29 years old in good health.

J is TRBJ1-2 and V is TRBV29-1; perhaps TRBD1 as D (5 bases). This CDR3 spans 12 amino acids. Trimming removed 7 bases at V and 5 bases at J, with 14 bases between. Germline CDR1 SQVTM, CDR2 ANQGSEA. The CDR3 region is CSANRGGYGYTF. The CDR3 nucleotides are TGCAGCGCCAACCGGGGGGGATATGGCTACACCTTC. The whole variable domain, filled in from reference TRBV29-1 and TRBJ1-2, reads SAVISQKPSRDICQRGTSLTIQCQVDSQVTMMFWYRQQPGQSLTLIATANQGSEATYESGFVIDKFPISRPNLTFSTLTVSNMSPEDSSIYLCSANRGGYGYTFGSGTRLTVV.

The V and J genes are TRBV12-3 or TRBV12-4 and TRBJ2-3, with TRBD1 identical over 7 bases. The CDR3 has 15 residues. V lost 6 bases and J lost 8; bases outside the gene matches: 14. CDR3 region: CASSSRTGTRGTQYF. The CDR3 DNA follows: TGTGCCAGCAGCTCCCGGACAGGTACGAGGGGTACGCAGTATTTT.

In its sample, this clonotype was seen a few times. This chain links TRBV10-3 with TRBJ2-2; 7 bases fit TRBD2. Trimming took 3 bases from V and 5 from J; bases not matched to a gene: 6. The CDR3 sequence is 15 residues long. CDR1 is ENHRY and CDR2 is SYGVKD in the germline V gene. CDR3 bases: TGTGCCATCAGTGAAGGGGAGGGCAGTACCGGGGAGCTGTTTTTT. As protein: CAISEGEGSTGELFF.

The genes are TRBV27 and TRBJ2-1, with D unresolved. The V gene lost 3 bases and the J gene lost 7 bases, with 13 bases spanning the gap. The CDR3 is 14 residues long. Germline lookup yields CDR1 MNHEY and CDR2 SMNVEV (reference sequence). The CDR3 sequence: CASSLSLRPNEQFF. The CDR3 coding sequence is TGTGCCAGCAGTTTGTCACTACGGCCTAATGAGCAGTTCTTC.

The chain combines TRBV28 with TRBJ1-4; D not certain. The CDR3 is 15 amino acids. V lost 5 bases and J lost 3, with 13 bases in between. CDR1 is MDHEN and CDR2 is SYDVKM in the germline V gene. The CDR3 sequence: CASSALRGANEKLFF. The CDR3 nucleotides are TGTGCCAGCAGTGCGCTTCGGGGAGCTAATGAAAAACTGTTTTTT.

The chain links TRBV13 to TRBJ2-7, with D possibly TRBD1 on 5 matching bases. Trimming pared 1 base from V and 0 bases from J, leaving 13 bases between. Germline V gene data show CDR1 as PRHDT and CDR2 as FYEKMQ (reference sequence). The CDR3 is made up of 16 amino acids. The CDR3 loop is CASSLAGHQSSYEQYF. The CDR3 DNA sequence: TGTGCCAGCAGCTTAGCTGGACACCAGAGCTCCTACGAGCAGTACTTC.

This clonotype has a handful of counts. The CDR3 sequence is CATSSPGTSGLTDTQYF. CDR3 sequence (DNA): TGTGCCACCAGCAGCCCGGGGACTAGCGGTCTCACAGATACGCAGTATTTT. The chain couples TRBV15 to TRBJ2-3; 11 nucleotides match TRBD2. The V gene's germline CDR1 is LNHNV and CDR2 YYDKDF (reference sequence). The CDR3 is made up of 17 amino acids. Losses at the gene ends were 3 bases for V and 2 bases for J; bases not matched to a gene: 7.

The chain links TRBV24-1 to TRBJ1-4, with 7 bases identical to TRBD1. The V and J ends lost 2 bases and 4 bases, in that order; junction bases with no gene match: 6. Germline assignment: CDR1 KGHDR and CDR2 SFDVKD. The CDR3 extends over 16 amino acids. CDR3 loop: CATSDSTGVDNEKLFF. For the CDR3, the DNA is TGTGCCACCAGTGATTCCACAGGGGTAGATAATGAAAAACTGTTTTTT.

This clonotype has just a few counts. This chain uses TRBV7-9 with TRBJ2-1, with 14 bases lining up with TRBD2. This CDR3 spans 17 amino acids. V lost 5 bases to trimming and J lost 0 bases; unmatched junction nucleotides: 3. Germline V gives CDR1 SEHNR, CDR2 FQNEAQ (reference sequence). The CDR3 DNA reads TGTGCCAGCAGCATCGGGACTAGCGGGGGCTCCTACAATGAGCAGTTCTTC. This gives the protein CASSIGTSGGSYNEQFF.

With respect to this clonotype: The germline gene is not matched at one end of the junction; a read error may be the cause. The chain recombines TRBV7-9 with TRBJ2-7; D gene ambiguous. The germline V gene encodes CDR1 SEHNR and CDR2 FQNEAQ (reference sequence). The CDR3 has 13 residues. CDR3 sequence (DNA): TGTGCCGGCAGCTTAACATTGGGGTACGAGCAGTACTTC. This encodes CAGSLTLGYEQYF.

The genes are TRBV7-2 and TRBJ1-1; 9 bases map to TRBD1. The CDR3 has 19 residues. Unmatched junction bases numbered 16, after V lost 2 bases and J lost 3 bases. Germline V lookup: CDR1 SGHTA, CDR2 FQGNSA. The CDR3 loop reads CASSLRGTMGTGRDTEAFF. In DNA form, the CDR3 reads TGTGCCAGCAGCTTAAGAGGGACCATGGGGACAGGGCGAGACACTGAAGCTTTCTTT.

This clonotype has a count of ten or more. The chain combines TRBV3-1 with TRBJ2-1; 8 positions match TRBD2. This CDR3 is built from 17 residues. Germline V gene data show CDR1 as LGHDT and CDR2 as YNNKEL (reference sequence). J lost 4 bases, V lost 0 bases, and 8 bases had no gene match. CDR3 region: CASSQDGSGGSYNEQFF. The DNA of the CDR3 is TGTGCCAGCAGCCAAGATGGAAGCGGGGGATCTTACAATGAGCAGTTCTTC.

The chain links TRBV20-1 to TRBJ2-5, with a weak D call TRBD2 (7 bases). Near its end, the DNA agrees better with TRBJ2-7, so the J call may be wrong. The germline gives CDR1 DFQATT, CDR2 SNEGSKA (reference sequence). The CDR3 contains 15 residues. DNA for the CDR3: TGCAGTGCTAGAGATCGGGGGGCCCCTGTTTCCGAGCAGTACTTC. Protein sequence: CSARDRGAPVSEQYF.

The rearrangement uses TRBV7-3 and TRBJ2-3; D not resolved. The V gene lost 2 bases and the J gene lost 4 bases, with 13 bases spanning the gap. The germline V gene has CDR1 SGHTA and CDR2 FQGTGA. The CDR3 extends over 15 amino acids. CDR3 bases: TGTGCCAGCAGCTTATGGGTGCGGCCATCAGATACGCAGTATTTT. Translated, it gives CASSLWVRPSDTQYF.

This chain uses TRBV4-2 with TRBJ2-3; the match to TRBD1 covers 9 bases. The germline V gene has CDR1 LGHNA and CDR2 YNFKEQ. The CDR3 totals 17 residues. With V trimmed by 2 bases and J by 1 base, 7 bases remained unmatched. This CDR3 is CASSQPLQGAGTDTQYF. The CDR3 region has the DNA TGTGCCAGCAGCCAACCTCTACAGGGGGCGGGCACAGATACGCAGTATTTT.

This rearrangement joins TRBV4-1 to TRBJ1-5; D gene unclear. V dropped 2 bases and J dropped 9 bases, with 17 bases sitting between them. Germline lookup yields CDR1 MGHRA and CDR2 YSYEKL. CDR3 length: 15 residues. DNA for the CDR3: TGCGCCAGCAGCCAAAACTCTGGGATTGAGTGGCCCCAGCATTTT. It specifies CASSQNSGIEWPQHF.

The chain carries TRBV12-3 or TRBV12-4 and TRBJ1-5; TRBD1 matches at 8 bases. The junction had 13 bases not matched to a gene; V was cut back by 5 bases and J by 7 bases. The CDR3 runs to 16 residues. The CDR3 DNA reads as TGTGCCAGCAGTCCCGGACAGGGAAAAGGGGGGCAGCCCCAGCATTTT. Its translation: CASSPGQGKGGQPQHF.

The chain combines TRBV7-9 with TRBJ1-1; 7 nucleotides agree with TRBD1. Germline V CDR1 and CDR2: SEHNR, FQNEAQ (reference sequence). The CDR3 runs 15 residues. V lost 5 bases and J lost 5; bases outside the gene matches: 11. CDR3 amino acids: CASSPPGQRQTEAFF. Here the CDR3 DNA reads TGTGCCAGCAGCCCCCCGGGACAGCGGCAGACTGAAGCTTTCTTT.

The chain joins TRBV4-3 to TRBJ1-6; the D gene is possibly TRBD1 (6 bases). Trimming cost V 0 bases and J 4 bases, with 16 bases left between them. The CDR3 is made up of 18 amino acids. Germline V lookup: CDR1 LGHNA, CDR2 YSLEER. The CDR3 reads CASSQDGPPGAYNSPLHF. DNA for the CDR3: TGCGCCAGCAGCCAAGATGGCCCACCAGGGGCTTATAATTCACCCCTCCACTTT.